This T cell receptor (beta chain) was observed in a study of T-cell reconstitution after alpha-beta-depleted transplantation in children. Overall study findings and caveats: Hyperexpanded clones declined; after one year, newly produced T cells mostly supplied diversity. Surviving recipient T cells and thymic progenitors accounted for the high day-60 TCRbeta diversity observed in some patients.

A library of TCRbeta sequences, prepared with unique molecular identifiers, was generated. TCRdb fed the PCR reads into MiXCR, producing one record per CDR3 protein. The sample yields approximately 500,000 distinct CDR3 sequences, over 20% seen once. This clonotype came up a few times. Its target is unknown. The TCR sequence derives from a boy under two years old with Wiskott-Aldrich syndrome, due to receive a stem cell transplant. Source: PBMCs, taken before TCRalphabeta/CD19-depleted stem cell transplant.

The CDR3 is CASSQAQDETYEQYF. Here the CDR3 DNA reads TGCGCCAGCAGCCAAGCGCAGGACGAAACCTACGAGCAGTACTTC. V and J are TRBV4-1 and TRBJ2-7, with no clear D. Trimming took off 1 base at V and 2 bases at J, with 12 bases between the two ends. CDR1 and CDR2 from the germline V gene are MGHRA and YSYEKL. The CDR3 has 15 amino acids.